The 22 T cell receptor beta chains listed next were all sequenced from one sample in a study of siplizumab effects on memory and regulatory T cells. The repertoire was sequenced with immunoSEQ multiplex PCR; TCRdb's copy has only in-frame clones and lacks some. Of approximately 120,000 clones in the sample, roughly 94% were seen once. Sequencing used Tregs sorted from blood. The receptor source for this set is a human donor in good health.

The chain is built from TRBV5-1 and TRBJ2-1; D might be TRBD2 (5 bases). Per the germline V gene, CDR1 is SGHRS and CDR2 is YFSETQ. With 1 base removed from V and 5 bases from J, the gap between germline ends came to 7 bases. This CDR3 region has 13 residues. In DNA, the CDR3 is TGCGCCAGCAGCTTGCAGACTAACAATGAGCAGTTCTTC. It yields the protein CASSLQTNNEQFF.

The rearrangement links TRBV9 to TRBJ2-5; 12 nucleotides align to TRBD1. The CDR3 spans 15 residues. Germline loops: CDR1 SGDLS, CDR2 YYNGEE. V trimming: 0 bases; J trimming: 4 bases; junction bases outside the gene matches: 1. The CDR3: CASSVGDRGRETQYF. In DNA, the CDR3 is TGTGCCAGCAGCGTAGGGGACAGGGGGCGAGAGACCCAGTACTTC. The whole variable domain, remainder taken from reference TRBV9 and TRBJ2-5, is DSGVTQTPKHLITATGQRVTLRCSPRSGDLSVYWYQQSLDQGLQFLIQYYNGEERAKGNILERFSAQQFPDLHSELNLSSLELGDSALYFCASSVGDRGRETQYFGPGTRLLVL.

This clone was picked up one time. This rearrangement joins TRBV9 to TRBJ1-4; 11 nucleotides line up with TRBD1. With V trimmed by 5 bases and J by 7 bases, 7 bases remained unmatched. The CDR3 totals 15 residues. The germline gives CDR1 SGDLS, CDR2 YYNGEE. In nucleotides, the CDR3 is TGTGCCAGCAGTCAATCCGGGACAGGGGGTGAAAAACTGTTTTTT. It is translated as CASSQSGTGGEKLFF.

The rearrangement joins TRBV19 to TRBJ2-5; 10 nucleotides line up with TRBD2. V lost 10 bases to trimming and J lost 4 bases; unmatched junction nucleotides: 12. Germline-derived CDR1 and CDR2 are LNHDA and SQIVND (reference sequence). The length of the CDR3 is 15 residues. CDR3 sequence (DNA): TGTGCCACCCTCCCTAGCGGGAGAGGTATAGAGACCCAGTACTTC. Amino acids: CATLPSGRGIETQYF.

The V gene is TRBV19, the J gene TRBJ2-5; the D gene is possibly TRBD2 (5 bases). The CDR3 has 15 amino acids. Between the trimmed V and J ends, which lost 4 bases and 2 bases, there was a span of 14 bases. Germline V gene lookup returns CDR1 LNHDA and CDR2 SQIVND (reference sequence). In nucleotides, the CDR3 is TGTGCCAGTAGTACCATCCGGACTGGGCAAGAGACCCAGTACTTC. Its protein product is CASSTIRTGQETQYF.

J is TRBJ2-7 and V is TRBV5-1, with 10 bases lining up with TRBD1. In germline, CDR1 is SGHRS, CDR2 YFSETQ. The V and J ends lost 4 bases and 0 bases, in that order; junction bases with no gene match: 10. The CDR3 runs to 17 residues. CDR3 sequence reads: CASSTYYRDRGSYEQYF. CDR3 in DNA: TGCGCCAGCAGCACCTACTACCGGGACAGGGGCTCCTACGAGCAGTACTTC.

V is TRBV30 and J is TRBJ2-1; no clear D. The germline CDR1 and CDR2 sequences are GTSNPN and SVGIG (reference sequence). Trimming cost V 0 bases and J 4 bases, with 10 bases left between them. This CDR3 has 14 residues. The CDR3 nucleotides read TGTGCCTGGAGTGTTGGCAGCAGATACAATGAGCAGTTCTTC. It translates to CAWSVGSRYNEQFF.

This chain connects TRBV9 to TRBJ1-2, with D possibly TRBD1 on 6 matching bases. CDR1 and CDR2 (germline): SGDLS, YYNGEE. The CDR3 is 14 amino acids. Trimming removed 4 bases at V and 4 bases at J, with 14 bases between. The CDR3 DNA sequence: TGTGCCAGCAGCCCTTTGCAGGGGAGCTATGGCTACACCTTC. It is translated as CASSPLQGSYGYTF. Looking up the rest from reference TRBV9 and TRBJ1-2 gives the full variable domain: DSGVTQTPKHLITATGQRVTLRCSPRSGDLSVYWYQQSLDQGLQFLIQYYNGEERAKGNILERFSAQQFPDLHSELNLSSLELGDSALYFCASSPLQGSYGYTFGSGTRLTVV.

This clone has just a few counts. The chain employs TRBV19 and TRBJ2-7; D is unclear. The CDR3 is 15 amino acids. Germline V gene lookup returns CDR1 LNHDA and CDR2 SQIVND (reference sequence). V was cut by 3 bases and J by 0 bases, with 12 bases left in between. The CDR3 bases are TGTGCCAGTAGTATCACAAGCTTGAGCTCCTACGAGCAGTACTTC. Translating gives CASSITSLSSYEQYF. The full variable domain, in which reference TRBV19 and TRBJ2-7 provide the parts outside the CDR3, is DGGITQSPKYLFRKEGQNVTLSCEQNLNHDAMYWYRQDPGQGLRLIYYSQIVNDFQKGDIAEGYSVSREKKESFPLTVTSAQKNPTAFYLCASSITSLSSYEQYFGPGTRLTVT.

This chain links TRBV6-1 with TRBJ1-6; tentative D call: TRBD1 (5 bases). The CDR3 is made up of 15 amino acids. V lost 6 bases, J lost 1 base, and 10 bases lay in between. Germline assignment: CDR1 MNHNS and CDR2 SASEGT. CDR3 DNA: TGTGCCAGCAGCCGGGACTGGTCCTATAATTCACCCCTCCACTTT. It specifies CASSRDWSYNSPLHF.

For the CDR3, the DNA is TGTGCCAGCAGCTCCACCGGACTAGCGGGAACCTACGAGCAGTACTTC. Translated: CASSSTGLAGTYEQYF. The V call is TRBV9, the J call TRBJ2-7; 12 bases agree with TRBD2. Germline CDR1 is SGDLS and CDR2 is YYNGEE. After removal of 4 bases from V and 2 bases from J, the junction contained 7 bases not matched to a gene. The CDR3 length is 16 residues.

This clone was recorded once. V is TRBV10-3 and J is TRBJ2-5, with 12 bases matching TRBD2. With 8 bases clipped from V and 5 bases from J, the junction kept 6 bases outside the gene matches. CDR1 and CDR2 from the germline V gene are ENHRY and SYGVKD. The CDR3 runs to 14 residues. CDR3 protein: CAIGLAGPRETQYF. CDR3 DNA: TGTGCCATCGGACTAGCGGGGCCTCGGGAGACCCAGTACTTC.

The genes are TRBV7-2 and TRBJ2-5; D is perhaps TRBD1 (5 bases). V was clipped by 8 bases and J by 5 bases, with 12 bases between them. CDR1 is SGHTA, CDR2 FQGNSA, per germline. This CDR3 contains 12 residues. The CDR3, as DNA: TGTGCCAGCGCCAGGGTTTCGGAGACCCAGTACTTC. Translated, it gives CASARVSETQYF.

V gene TRBV11-3 combines with J gene TRBJ2-5; 8 bases line up with TRBD2. Germline trimming cut 7 bases from V and 4 bases from J; bases unmatched to any gene: 5. There are 13 residues in the CDR3. Germline CDR1 SGHNT, CDR2 YENEEA. Here the CDR3 reads CASIGGGRETQYF. The CDR3 nucleotides are TGTGCCAGCATCGGGGGGGGGCGAGAGACCCAGTACTTC.

The chain has TRBV10-3 and TRBJ1-6; D gene uncertain. The CDR3 has 12 amino acids. The V gene's germline CDR1 is ENHRY and CDR2 SYGVKD. Trimming took 6 bases from V and 5 from J, leaving 5 bases between them. CDR3: CAISDNNSPLHF. The CDR3 DNA is TGTGCCATCAGCGATAATAATTCACCCCTCCACTTT.

The V call is TRBV2, the J call TRBJ1-4; TRBD1 matches 7 bases. J gave up 7 bases and V 6 bases, and 8 bases lay outside the gene matches. Germline values: CDR1 SNHLY, CDR2 FYNNEI. This CDR3 is 14 amino acids long. The CDR3 DNA follows: TGTGCCAGCAGGGCGGGCAGGGGGAGTGAAAAACTGTTTTTT. Protein: CASRAGRGSEKLFF.

The chain recombines TRBV6-1 with TRBJ1-2, with D uncertain. This CDR3 contains 12 residues. Per the germline V gene, CDR1 is MNHNS and CDR2 is SASEGT. V lost 11 bases to trimming and J lost 4 bases, with 14 bases between them. For the CDR3, the DNA is TGTGCCTGCGTCGGGCTAGTCTATGGCTACACCTTC. Amino acids: CACVGLVYGYTF.

The chain joins TRBV9 to TRBJ2-7, with D perhaps TRBD1 or TRBD2 (6 bases each). Germline V gene data show CDR1 as SGDLS and CDR2 as YYNGEE. The CDR3 contains 15 residues. V was cut by 5 bases and J by 8 bases, with 23 bases left in between. As DNA, the CDR3 is TGTGCCAGCAGTAAGGAGGGGGGAGCCGGACCGAAGCAGTACTTC. The encoded protein is CASSKEGGAGPKQYF. The variable domain in full, with the rest retrieved from reference TRBV9 and TRBJ2-7, is DSGVTQTPKHLITATGQRVTLRCSPRSGDLSVYWYQQSLDQGLQFLIQYYNGEERAKGNILERFSAQQFPDLHSELNLSSLELGDSALYFCASSKEGGAGPKQYFGPGTRLTVT.

This chain connects TRBV7-2 to TRBJ1-2; D gene ambiguous. Germline assignment: CDR1 SGHTA and CDR2 FQGNSA. Trimming shortened V by 0 bases and J by 7 bases, and 12 bases separated the two germline ends. The CDR3 loop spans 14 amino acids. The CDR3 DNA is TGTGCCAGCAGCTTAGCGCTAAGCGCCCTTGGCTACACCTTC. This encodes CASSLALSALGYTF.

The sample holds one count of this clone. CDR3 region: CASSRDRFAYGYTF. The CDR3 DNA sequence: TGTGCCAGCTCTCGGGACAGATTTGCCTATGGCTACACCTTC. The gene calls are TRBV18 and TRBJ1-2; 7 positions agree with TRBD1. The CDR3 has 14 amino acids. V lost 6 bases and J lost 4; bases outside the gene matches: 8. CDR1 and CDR2 (germline): KGHSH, LQKENI.

The count of this clone is one. The CDR3 nucleotides are TGTGCCAGCAGCTCCCTCTACGGCGGGGAGCTGTTTTTT. It specifies CASSSLYGGELFF. The chain joins TRBV11-3 to TRBJ2-2; no definite D call. Trimming shortened V by 4 bases and J by 7 bases, and 10 bases separated the two germline ends. Germline loops: CDR1 SGHNT, CDR2 YENEEA. The length of the CDR3 is 13 residues.

J is TRBJ2-7 and V is TRBV9; a possible D gene is TRBD1 (6 bases). V was shortened by 0 bases and J by 2 bases, with 9 bases between the two germline ends. The CDR3 is 14 residues long. The V gene's germline CDR1 is SGDLS and CDR2 YYNGEE. This CDR3 is CASSVGDITYEQYF. The CDR3 nucleotides are TGTGCCAGCAGCGTAGGGGACATAACCTACGAGCAGTACTTC.